The present TCR beta chain was sequenced within a study of blood T cell repertoires in COVID-19. Background on the study: The United States, Italy and Spain were the sources of the acute and convalescent COVID-19 samples. T cells, B-cell-depleted T cells, or PBMCs supplied cDNA or gDNA.

Each participant's cohort was designated according to participant-reported clinical history. Original data processing: Amplified reference gene primers provided the basis for estimating nucleated cell counts. TCRdb's copy holds only in-frame clones and misses some; the assay was immunoSEQ multiplex PCR. That table supplies the V and J calls and clone size; D and trimming were determined from the DNA. The sample yields about 220,000 clones, 88% seen once. Per germline, CDR1 SEHNR and CDR2 FQNEAQ (reference sequence). The CDR3 is 15 amino acids. Trimming stripped 3 bases from V and 4 bases from J, with 13 bases between.

Sequenced sample: PBMCs or T cells enriched from blood (not recorded which). This sequence was found in a woman aged 25 to 39 who had recovered from COVID-19. The chain links TRBV7-9 to TRBJ2-1, with D possibly matching TRBD2 (6 bases). CDR3 DNA: TGTGCCAGCAGCTTGGGATCAGGGAGGTACAATGAGCAGTTCTTC. Amino acid sequence: CASSLGSGRYNEQFF.